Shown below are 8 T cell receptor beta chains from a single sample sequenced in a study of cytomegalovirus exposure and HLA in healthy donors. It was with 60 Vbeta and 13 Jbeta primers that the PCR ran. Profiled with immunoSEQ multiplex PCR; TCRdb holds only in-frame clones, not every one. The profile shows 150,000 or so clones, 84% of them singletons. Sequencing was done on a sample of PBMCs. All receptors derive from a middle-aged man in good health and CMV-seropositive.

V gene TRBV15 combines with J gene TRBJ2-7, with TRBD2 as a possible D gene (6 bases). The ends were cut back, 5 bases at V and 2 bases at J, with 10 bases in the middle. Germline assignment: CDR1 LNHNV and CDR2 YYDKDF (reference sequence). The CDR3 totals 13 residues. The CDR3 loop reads CATSPRGTYEQYF. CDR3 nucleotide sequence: TGTGCCACCAGCCCGCGGGGTACCTACGAGCAGTACTTC. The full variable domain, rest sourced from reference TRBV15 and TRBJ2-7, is DAMVIQNPRYQVTQFGKPVTLSCSQTLNHNVMYWYQQKSSQAPKLLFHYYDKDFNNEADTPDNFQSRRPNTSFCFLDIRSPGLGDTAMYLCATSPRGTYEQYFGPGTRLTVT.

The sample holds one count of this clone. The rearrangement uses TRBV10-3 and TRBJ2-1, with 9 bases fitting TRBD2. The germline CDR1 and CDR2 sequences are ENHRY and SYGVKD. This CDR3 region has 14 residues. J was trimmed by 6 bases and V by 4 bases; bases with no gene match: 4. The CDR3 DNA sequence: TGTGCCATCAGTGTAGCGGGAGAAAGCAATGAGCAGTTCTTC. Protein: CAISVAGESNEQFF.

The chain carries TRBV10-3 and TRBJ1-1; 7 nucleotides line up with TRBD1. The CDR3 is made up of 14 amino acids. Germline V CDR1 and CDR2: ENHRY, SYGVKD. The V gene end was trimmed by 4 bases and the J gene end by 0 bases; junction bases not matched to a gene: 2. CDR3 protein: CAISGQGVNTEAFF. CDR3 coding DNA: TGTGCCATCAGTGGTCAGGGGGTGAACACTGAAGCTTTCTTT.

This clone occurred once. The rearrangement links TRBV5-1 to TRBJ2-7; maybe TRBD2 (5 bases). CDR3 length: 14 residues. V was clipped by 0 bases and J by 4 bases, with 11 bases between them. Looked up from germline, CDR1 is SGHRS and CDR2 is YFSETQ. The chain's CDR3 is CASSLAGVVYEQYF. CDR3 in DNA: TGCGCCAGCAGCTTGGCCGGGGTTGTTTACGAGCAGTACTTC.

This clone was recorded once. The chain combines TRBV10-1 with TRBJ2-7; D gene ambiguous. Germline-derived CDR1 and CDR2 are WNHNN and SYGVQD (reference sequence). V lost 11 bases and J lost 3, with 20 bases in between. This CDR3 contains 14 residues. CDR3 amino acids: CAPEVERMHYEQYV. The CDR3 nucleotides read TGCGCCCCCGAGGTGGAACGGATGCACTACGAGCAGTACGTC.

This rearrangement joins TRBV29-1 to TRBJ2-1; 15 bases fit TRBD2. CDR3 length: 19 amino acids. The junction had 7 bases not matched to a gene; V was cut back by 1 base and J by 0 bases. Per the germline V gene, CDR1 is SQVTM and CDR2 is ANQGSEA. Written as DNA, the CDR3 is TGCAGCGTTGAAGCAACCGGGACTAGCGGGAGGTTCTCCTACAATGAGCAGTTCTTC. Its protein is CSVEATGTSGRFSYNEQFF.

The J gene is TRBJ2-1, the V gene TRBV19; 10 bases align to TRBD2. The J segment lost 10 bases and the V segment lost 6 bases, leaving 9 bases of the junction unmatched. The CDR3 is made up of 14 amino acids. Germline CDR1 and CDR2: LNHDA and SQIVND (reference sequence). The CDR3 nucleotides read TGTGCCAGTAGAGAGCGGGAGGGCCCTCGGGAGCAGTTCTTC. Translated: CASREREGPREQFF.

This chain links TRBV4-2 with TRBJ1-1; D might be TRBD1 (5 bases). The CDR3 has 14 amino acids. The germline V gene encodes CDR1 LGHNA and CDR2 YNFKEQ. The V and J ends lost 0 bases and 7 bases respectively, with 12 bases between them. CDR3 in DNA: TGTGCCAGCAGCCAAGATAGGGGAGGGGTTGAAGCTTTCTTT. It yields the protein CASSQDRGGVEAFF.